These T cell receptor beta chains were read from a single sample in a study of control samples from healthy donors and cancer patients. Only in-frame clones appear in the TCRdb table, and some are missing; sequencing was by immunoSEQ multiplex PCR. The repertoire holds some 150,000 clones, with more than 85% as singletons. Specimen: blood. These receptors came from a man in his forties or fifties in good health. Both conserved end residues are part of each CDR3. A D gene is named only where the DNA matches it firmly. Only part of the rows carry a size: once, few, many, or a class if the clone is expanded.

j_call: TRBJ1-5; clone_size: .; v_call: TRBV19; d_call: .; cdr3_nt: TGTGCCAGTAGTATGGGTCTTCAGCCCCAGCATTTT; cdr3_aa: CASSMGLQPQHF
j_call: TRBJ1-5; clone_size: .; v_call: TRBV27; d_call: TRBD1; cdr3_nt: TGTGCCAGCAGTTCGGGACAGTATAGCAATCAGCCCCAGCATTTT; cdr3_aa: CASSSGQYSNQPQHF
j_call: TRBJ1-2; clone_size: .; v_call: TRBV12-3/TRBV12-4; d_call: TRBD1; cdr3_nt: TGTGCCAGCAGTGGGGACAGTAACTATGGCTACACCTTC; cdr3_aa: CASSGDSNYGYTF
j_call: TRBJ1-2; clone_size: .; v_call: TRBV6-6; d_call: .; cdr3_nt: TGTGCCACCGAACAACGGGGGGAGAGCTATGGCTACACCTTC; cdr3_aa: CATEQRGESYGYTF
j_call: TRBJ2-1; clone_size: .; v_call: TRBV3-1/TRBV3-2; d_call: .; cdr3_nt: TGTGCCAGCAGCCAAGTTCCGGCCTACAATGAGCAGTTCTTC; cdr3_aa: CASSQVPAYNEQFF
j_call: TRBJ1-5; clone_size: .; v_call: TRBV27; d_call: TRBD1; cdr3_nt: TGTGCCAGCGGGGAGGAAAGGCAGGGGGGGAATCAGCCCCAGCATTTT; cdr3_aa: CASGEERQGGNQPQHF
j_call: TRBJ2-2; clone_size: .; v_call: TRBV5-1; d_call: TRBD1; cdr3_nt: TGCGCCAGCAGCCTTAGGACAGGGGAGGGCACCGGGGAGCTGTTTTTT; cdr3_aa: CASSLRTGEGTGELFF
j_call: TRBJ1-4; clone_size: .; v_call: TRBV9; d_call: .; cdr3_nt: TGTGCCAGCAGCGTAGGAGCCTTTAATGAAAAACTGTTTTTT; cdr3_aa: CASSVGAFNEKLFF
j_call: TRBJ2-1; clone_size: .; v_call: TRBV2; d_call: TRBD2; cdr3_nt: TGTGCCAGCAGTGACGGCCTAGCGGGAGGGGGGGTTGAGCAGTTCTTC; cdr3_aa: CASSDGLAGGGVEQFF
j_call: TRBJ1-4; clone_size: .; v_call: TRBV5-1; d_call: TRBD1; cdr3_nt: TGCGCCAGCAGCTCCGGGACAGGGGACGAAAAACTGTTTTTT; cdr3_aa: CASSSGTGDEKLFF
j_call: TRBJ2-1; clone_size: once; v_call: TRBV19; d_call: .; cdr3_nt: TGTGCCAGTAGCCCTCAACTAGCAAATGAGCAGTTCTTC; cdr3_aa: CASSPQLANEQFF